Following are 24 T cell receptor beta chains from one sample sequenced in a study of T cell clones after liver transplantation (dated by TCRdb to the late 2010s). The method behind the library was the immunoSEQ multiplex PCR assay. The clones in this table, taken by TCRdb from immuneACCESS, are in-frame only. Not every clone is retained; where verified, under half of the shortfall comes from an unresolved V gene, and the cause of the rest is unknown. The sample yields 15,000 to 20,000 clones; approximately 80% were counted once. The ten largest clones represent roughly 40% of the sample. Sequenced here: CD8+ T cells from blood, sampled 48 months after liver transplant. All receptors come from a human patient who received a liver transplant. Some T cells present after a transplant may be cells of the graft donor.

This chain uses TRBV10-3 with TRBJ2-5; D is possibly TRBD1 or TRBD2 (6 bases each). This CDR3 is 14 amino acids long. Germline lookup yields CDR1 ENHRY and CDR2 SYGVKD. V was shortened by 6 bases and J by 4 bases, with 15 bases between the two germline ends. The CDR3 region is CAIREGHTGETQYF. As DNA, the CDR3 is TGTGCCATCAGGGAGGGACACACCGGAGAGACCCAGTACTTC.

The chain carries TRBV4-2 and TRBJ1-1; D might be TRBD1 (6 bases). Germline lookup yields CDR1 LGHNA and CDR2 YNFKEQ. The CDR3 length is 13 residues. Trimming pared 7 bases from V and 4 bases from J, leaving 13 bases between. DNA of the CDR3: TGTGCCAGCACCAGGCAAGGGGGCACTGAAGCTTTCTTT. It translates to CASTRQGGTEAFF.

CDR3 region: CASSVEGAPGYGYTF. CDR3 nucleotide sequence: TGTGCCAGCAGCGTAGAGGGGGCGCCGGGCTATGGCTACACCTTC. The J gene is TRBJ1-2, the V gene TRBV9, with 7 bases fitting TRBD1. The V gene end was trimmed by 0 bases and the J gene end by 4 bases; junction bases not matched to a gene: 6. The germline V gene has CDR1 SGDLS and CDR2 YYNGEE. The CDR3 totals 15 residues. Full variable domain (rest looked up from reference TRBV9 and TRBJ1-2): DSGVTQTPKHLITATGQRVTLRCSPRSGDLSVYWYQQSLDQGLQFLIQYYNGEERAKGNILERFSAQQFPDLHSELNLSSLELGDSALYFCASSVEGAPGYGYTFGSGTRLTVV.

The chain has TRBV9 and TRBJ2-3; 7 positions agree with TRBD2. The CDR3 length is 15 residues. With 2 bases clipped from V and 1 base from J, the junction kept 4 bases outside the gene matches. Germline V lookup: CDR1 SGDLS, CDR2 YYNGEE. CDR3 sequence: CASSVAGAGTDTQYF. Written as DNA, the CDR3 is TGTGCCAGCAGCGTTGCGGGAGCCGGCACAGATACGCAGTATTTT.

The rearrangement joins TRBV12-5 to TRBJ2-1; D perhaps matches TRBD1 (5 bases). V was trimmed by 1 base and J by 3 bases, leaving 10 bases between them. The CDR3 runs 15 residues. Germline lookup yields CDR1 LGHNT and CDR2 FRNRAP. The CDR3 region is CASGLGLDSYNEQFF. The CDR3 DNA follows: TGTGCTAGTGGTTTGGGATTAGACAGCTACAATGAGCAGTTCTTC.

This rearrangement joins TRBV7-2 to TRBJ2-3; 14 positions agree with TRBD2. Germline CDR1 and CDR2: SGHTA and FQGNSA. The CDR3 loop spans 17 amino acids. V trimming: 1 base; J trimming: 3 bases; junction bases outside the gene matches: 3. In nucleotides, the CDR3 is TGTGCCAGCAGCTTAGGGACTAGCGGGGGGTGGACAGATACGCAGTATTTT. Its translation is CASSLGTSGGWTDTQYF.

V is TRBV7-3 and J is TRBJ2-7; D gene uncertain. CDR3 length: 12 amino acids. The germline V and J ends were trimmed by 11 bases and 7 bases, with 18 bases remaining between them. Germline V lookup: CDR1 SGHTA, CDR2 FQGTGA. The CDR3 DNA reads TGTGCCGGCGACGGGCCGATCGGTGAGCAGTACTTC. Translation gives CAGDGPIGEQYF.

This chain uses TRBV14 with TRBJ2-4, with a possible D match to TRBD2 (7 bases). From germline, CDR1 is SGHDN and CDR2 FVKESK. The V and J ends lost 3 bases and 7 bases respectively, with 13 bases between them. The CDR3 length is 14 residues. CDR3 DNA sequence: TGTGCCAGCAGCCACGCAGGGAGGGGGAACATTCAGTACTTC. This sequence encodes CASSHAGRGNIQYF.

The chain recombines TRBV28 with TRBJ1-4, with D perhaps matching TRBD1 (5 bases). V shed 3 bases and J shed 1 base, with 15 bases lying between them. In germline, CDR1 is MDHEN, CDR2 SYDVKM. This CDR3 region has 17 residues. The CDR3 is CASSLAIGAITNEKLFF. The DNA for the CDR3 is TGTGCCAGCAGTTTGGCTATAGGGGCGATAACTAATGAAAAACTGTTTTTT.

The rearrangement joins TRBV5-1 to TRBJ2-1, with TRBD2 identical over 9 bases. The length of the CDR3 is 16 residues. CDR1 and CDR2 (germline): SGHRS, YFSETQ. V shed 0 bases and J 7 bases; nucleotides not matched to a gene: 8. CDR3 protein: CASSLVGGGAENEQFF. CDR3 nucleotides: TGCGCCAGCAGCTTGGTAGGCGGGGGGGCCGAGAATGAGCAGTTCTTC.

This sequence joins TRBV29-1 and TRBJ2-7, with 11 nucleotides matching TRBD1. Germline V gene sequence: CDR1 SQVTM, CDR2 ANQGSEA. The V segment lost 4 bases and the J segment 4 bases; nucleotides outside the gene matches: 6. The CDR3 runs 14 residues. This CDR3 is CSVVPGTGGYEQYF. In DNA form, the CDR3 reads TGCAGCGTTGTACCCGGGACAGGGGGATACGAGCAGTACTTC.

V is TRBV5-6 and J is TRBJ2-7, with D unclear. Trimming pared 0 bases from V and 4 bases from J, leaving 5 bases between. CDR1 and CDR2 from the germline V gene are SGHDT and YYEEEE. CDR3 length: 12 amino acids. The CDR3: CASSLATYEQYF. The CDR3 coding sequence is TGTGCCAGCAGCTTGGCAACTTACGAGCAGTACTTC.

This clone has more than one count but fewer than ten. For the CDR3, the DNA is TGTGCCAGTAGTATAGCGGGAGGGCATCAAGAGACCCAGTACTTC. Translated: CASSIAGGHQETQYF. This rearrangement joins TRBV19 to TRBJ2-5; TRBD2 matches 8 bases. V gave up 1 base and J gave up 2 bases; unmatched junction bases: 3. The CDR3 is 15 amino acids. CDR1 LNHDA and CDR2 SQIVND come from the germline V gene (reference sequence).

V is TRBV19 and J is TRBJ2-2; no definite D call. CDR3 length equals 14 residues. With 3 bases removed from V and 0 bases from J, the gap between germline ends came to 5 bases. Germline V lookup: CDR1 LNHDA, CDR2 SQIVND (reference sequence). The CDR3 coding sequence is TGTGCCAGTAGTATTGGGGCGAACACCGGGGAGCTGTTTTTT. Residues: CASSIGANTGELFF.

This CDR3 reads CASSLARTGGGEQYF. CDR3 bases: TGTGCCAGCAGCTTAGCCCGGACAGGGGGCGGGGAGCAGTACTTC. This chain joins TRBV7-9 and TRBJ2-7; TRBD1 aligns across 11 bases. CDR1 is SEHNR, CDR2 FQNEAQ, per germline (reference sequence). Trimming took 0 bases from V and 7 from J; bases not matched to a gene: 5. The CDR3 contains 15 residues.

The rearrangement joins TRBV6-1 to TRBJ2-7, with a possible D match to TRBD1 (5 bases). The CDR3 covers 13 residues. CDR1 MNHNS and CDR2 SASEGT come from the germline V gene. V was cut by 6 bases and J by 1 base, with 10 bases left in between. The CDR3: CASRGRTSYEQYF. In DNA form, the CDR3 reads TGTGCCAGCAGAGGACGGACATCCTACGAGCAGTACTTC.

The chain links TRBV4-1 to TRBJ2-7; 8 bases match TRBD2. CDR3 length: 17 amino acids. V lost 2 bases and J lost 1; bases outside the gene matches: 10. Germline assignment: CDR1 MGHRA and CDR2 YSYEKL. CDR3 amino acids: CASSQTSGGGMSYEQYF. DNA for the CDR3: TGCGCCAGCAGCCAAACGTCGGGCGGGGGGATGTCCTACGAGCAGTACTTC.

V and J are TRBV6-1 and TRBJ2-2; D not resolved. The CDR3 has 14 residues. The V end was cut by 2 bases, the J end by 3 bases, with 7 bases between. Germline loops: CDR1 MNHNS, CDR2 SASEGT. The DNA of the CDR3 is TGTGCCAGCAGTGAATATAGTTACACCGGGGAGCTGTTTTTT. Amino acids: CASSEYSYTGELFF.

V usage is TRBV4-3 and J usage is TRBJ2-2; 15 bases are shared with TRBD2. The germline V gene encodes CDR1 LGHNA and CDR2 YSLEER. This CDR3 is built from 18 residues. V was clipped by 4 bases and J by 5 bases; unmatched bases: 8. CDR3 amino acids: CASSLGTSGRPGTGELFF. The DNA of the CDR3 is TGCGCCAGCAGCCTTGGGACTAGCGGGAGGCCGGGGACCGGGGAGCTGTTTTTT.

The chain joins TRBV5-1 to TRBJ1-3, with a possible D match to TRBD1 (5 bases). The V end lost 0 bases, the J end lost 7 bases, and 17 bases lay between the germline ends. The CDR3 is made up of 16 amino acids. CDR1 is SGHRS and CDR2 is YFSETQ in the germline V gene. The CDR3 loop is CASSLEGVEWSNTIYF. As DNA, the CDR3 is TGCGCCAGCAGCTTGGAAGGGGTAGAGTGGAGCAACACCATATATTTT.

Only one count was recorded for this clone. This rearrangement joins TRBV7-9 to TRBJ1-2; D not certain. Trimming shortened V by 3 bases and J by 4 bases, and 15 bases separated the two germline ends. The V gene's germline CDR1 is SEHNR and CDR2 FQNEAQ (reference sequence). The CDR3 sequence is 15 residues long. In DNA form, the CDR3 reads TGTGCCAGCAGCTTTTGGAGTGGGAACGTCTATGGCTACACCTTC. This sequence encodes CASSFWSGNVYGYTF.

This chain uses TRBV7-8 with TRBJ2-1; tentatively, D is TRBD2 (6 bases). CDR1 SGHVS and CDR2 FQNEAQ come from the germline V gene. The length of the CDR3 is 15 residues. V lost 1 base, J lost 0 bases, and 7 bases lay in between. The CDR3 sequence is CASSLVGSSYNEQFF. In DNA, the CDR3 is TGTGCCAGCAGCTTAGTCGGGAGCTCCTACAATGAGCAGTTCTTC.

The chain links TRBV6-1 to TRBJ2-7, with D possibly matching TRBD1 (6 bases). The germline V gene has CDR1 MNHNS and CDR2 SASEGT. This CDR3 is built from 13 residues. Trimming took 4 bases from V and 4 from J, leaving 11 bases between them. The CDR3 is CASSAGTPYEQYF. The CDR3 DNA sequence: TGTGCCAGCAGTGCCGGGACACCTTACGAGCAGTACTTC.

The rearrangement joins TRBV4-3 to TRBJ2-7; 8 bases are shared with TRBD1. J was trimmed by 2 bases and V by 5 bases; bases with no gene match: 8. Per germline, CDR1 LGHNA and CDR2 YSLEER. The length of the CDR3 is 15 residues. CDR3 amino acids: CASSGGTGLPYEQYF. CDR3 bases: TGCGCCAGCAGCGGAGGGACAGGCCTCCCCTACGAGCAGTACTTC.